This TCR beta chain was sequenced for a study of PD-1 blockade in classical Hodgkin lymphoma. Stated time point: cycle 4 day 1 (C4D1), after five to seven weeks of nivolumab. Patients all relapsed after autologous stem cell transplantation, and there was variation in brentuximab vedotin exposure. Best responses were complete response, partial response or progressive disease. The CDR3 covers 15 residues. A remark on this clone: The antigen is undetermined.

The table came from immunoSEQ multiplex PCR; TCRdb's copy has only in-frame clones and leaves some out. The sample has 85,000 to 90,000 clones, 90% seen once. General study results and limits: Complete responders possessed baseline diversity comparable to newly diagnosed patients.

The sequence was collected from a human donor with classical Hodgkin lymphoma. Sequencing used peripheral blood mononuclear cells (PBMCs), obtained before the fourth cycle of nivolumab. The rearrangement uses TRBV21-1 and TRBJ2-7; the listed D gene, TRBD1, was not tested against the DNA. TRBV21-1 corresponds to a pseudogene. DNA of the CDR3: TGTGCCAGCAGCAAAGGCCCCGGAGCAGGGGGTGAGCAGTACTTC. The encoded protein is CASSKGPGAGGEQYF.